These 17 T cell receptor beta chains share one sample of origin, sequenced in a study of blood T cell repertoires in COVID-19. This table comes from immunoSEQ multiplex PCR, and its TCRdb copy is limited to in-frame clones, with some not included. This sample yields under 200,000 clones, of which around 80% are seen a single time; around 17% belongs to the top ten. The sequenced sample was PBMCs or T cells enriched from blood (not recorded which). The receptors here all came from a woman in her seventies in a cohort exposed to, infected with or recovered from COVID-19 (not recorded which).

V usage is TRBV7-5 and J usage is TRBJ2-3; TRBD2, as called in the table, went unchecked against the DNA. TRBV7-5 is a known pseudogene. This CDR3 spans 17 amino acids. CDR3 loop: CARRPDTHPLASYTQYF. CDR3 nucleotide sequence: TGTGCCAGAAGGCCAGACACCCACCCGCTAGCGAGTTATACGCAGTATTTT.

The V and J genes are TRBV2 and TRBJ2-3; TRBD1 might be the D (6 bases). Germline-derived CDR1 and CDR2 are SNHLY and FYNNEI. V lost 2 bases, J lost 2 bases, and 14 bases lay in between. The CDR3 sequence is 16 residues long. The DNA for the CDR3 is TGTGCCAGCAGTGAAAGACAGGCGAGTCTCACAGATACGCAGTATTTT. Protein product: CASSERQASLTDTQYF.

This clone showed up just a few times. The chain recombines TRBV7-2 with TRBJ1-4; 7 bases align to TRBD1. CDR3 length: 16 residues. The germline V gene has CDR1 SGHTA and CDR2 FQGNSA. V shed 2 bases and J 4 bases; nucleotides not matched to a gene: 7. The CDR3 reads CASSLNYRGVNEKLFF. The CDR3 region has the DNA TGTGCCAGCAGCTTAAACTACAGGGGCGTTAATGAAAAACTGTTTTTT.

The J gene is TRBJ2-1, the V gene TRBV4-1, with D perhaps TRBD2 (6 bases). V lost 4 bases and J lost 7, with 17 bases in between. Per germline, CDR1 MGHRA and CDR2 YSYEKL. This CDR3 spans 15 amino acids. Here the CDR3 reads CASSPGPGRVNEQFF. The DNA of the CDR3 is TGCGCCAGCAGCCCAGGCCCCGGGAGAGTTAATGAGCAGTTCTTC.

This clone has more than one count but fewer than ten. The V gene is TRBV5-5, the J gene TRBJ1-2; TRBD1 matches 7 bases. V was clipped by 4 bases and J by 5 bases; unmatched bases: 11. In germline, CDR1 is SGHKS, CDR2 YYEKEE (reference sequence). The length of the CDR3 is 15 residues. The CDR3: CASSVILGTDYGYTF. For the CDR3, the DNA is TGTGCCAGCAGCGTGATACTCGGGACAGATTATGGCTACACCTTC.

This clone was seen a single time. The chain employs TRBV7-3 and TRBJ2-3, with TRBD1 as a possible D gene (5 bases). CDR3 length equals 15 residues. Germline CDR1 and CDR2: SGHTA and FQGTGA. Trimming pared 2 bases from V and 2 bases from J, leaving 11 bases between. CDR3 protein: CASSLLGVVTDTQYF. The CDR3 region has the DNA TGTGCCAGCAGCTTATTAGGGGTCGTCACAGATACGCAGTATTTT.

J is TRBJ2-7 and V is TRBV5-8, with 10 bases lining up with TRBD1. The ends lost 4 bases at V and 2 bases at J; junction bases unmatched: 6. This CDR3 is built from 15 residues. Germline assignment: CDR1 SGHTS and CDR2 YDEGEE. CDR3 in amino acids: CASSLGQGGTYEQYF. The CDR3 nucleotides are TGTGCCAGCAGCCTCGGACAGGGGGGAACCTACGAGCAGTACTTC.

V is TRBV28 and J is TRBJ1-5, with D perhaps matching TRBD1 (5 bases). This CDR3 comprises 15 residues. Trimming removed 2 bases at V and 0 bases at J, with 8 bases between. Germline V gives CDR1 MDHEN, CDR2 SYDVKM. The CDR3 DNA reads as TGTGCCAGCAGTTTACAGGGATATAGCAATCAGCCCCAGCATTTT. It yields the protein CASSLQGYSNQPQHF.

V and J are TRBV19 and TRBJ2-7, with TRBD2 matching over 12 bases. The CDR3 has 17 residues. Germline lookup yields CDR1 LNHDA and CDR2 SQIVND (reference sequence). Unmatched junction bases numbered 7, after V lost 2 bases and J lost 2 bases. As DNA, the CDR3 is TGTGCCAGTAGTATACGGACTAGCGGGATTGCCACCTACGAGCAGTACTTC. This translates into CASSIRTSGIATYEQYF. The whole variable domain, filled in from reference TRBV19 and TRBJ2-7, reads DGGITQSPKYLFRKEGQNVTLSCEQNLNHDAMYWYRQDPGQGLRLIYYSQIVNDFQKGDIAEGYSVSREKKESFPLTVTSAQKNPTAFYLCASSIRTSGIATYEQYFGPGTRLTVT.

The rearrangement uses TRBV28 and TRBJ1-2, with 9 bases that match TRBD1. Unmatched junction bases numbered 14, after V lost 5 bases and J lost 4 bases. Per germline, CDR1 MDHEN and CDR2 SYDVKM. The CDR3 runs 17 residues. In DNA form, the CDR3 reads TGTGCCAGCAGTACACCCGGGACAGGGAGGGCTCCCTATGGCTACACCTTC. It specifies CASSTPGTGRAPYGYTF.

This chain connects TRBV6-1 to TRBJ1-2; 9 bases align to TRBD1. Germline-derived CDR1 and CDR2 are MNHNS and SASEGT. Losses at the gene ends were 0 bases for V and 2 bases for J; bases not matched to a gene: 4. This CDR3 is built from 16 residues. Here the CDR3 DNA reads TGTGCCAGCAGTGAAGCGCTCGGGACAGGGAACTATGGCTACACCTTC. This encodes CASSEALGTGNYGYTF.

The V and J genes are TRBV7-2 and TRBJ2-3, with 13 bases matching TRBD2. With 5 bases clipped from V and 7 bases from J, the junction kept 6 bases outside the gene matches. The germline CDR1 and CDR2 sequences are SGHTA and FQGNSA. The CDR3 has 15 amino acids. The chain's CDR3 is CASSGTSGMQYTQYF. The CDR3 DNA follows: TGTGCCAGCAGCGGGACTAGCGGGATGCAATATACGCAGTATTTT.

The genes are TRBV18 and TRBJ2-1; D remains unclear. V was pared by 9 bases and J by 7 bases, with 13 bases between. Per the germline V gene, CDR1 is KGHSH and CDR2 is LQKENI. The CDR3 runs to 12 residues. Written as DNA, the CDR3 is TGTGCCAGTTCGGTCCTTCGGAATGAGCAGTTCTTC. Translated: CASSVLRNEQFF.

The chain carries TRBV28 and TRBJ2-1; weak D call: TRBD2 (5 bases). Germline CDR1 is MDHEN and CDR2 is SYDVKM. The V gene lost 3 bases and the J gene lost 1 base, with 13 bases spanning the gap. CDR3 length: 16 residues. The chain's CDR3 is CASSFWEWESYNEQFF. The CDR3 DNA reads TGTGCCAGCAGTTTCTGGGAGTGGGAATCCTACAATGAGCAGTTCTTC.

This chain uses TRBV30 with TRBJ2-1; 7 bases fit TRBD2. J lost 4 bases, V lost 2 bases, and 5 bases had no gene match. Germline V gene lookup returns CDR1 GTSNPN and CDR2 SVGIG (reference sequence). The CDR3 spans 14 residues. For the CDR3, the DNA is TGTGCCTGGAGTCTCGGCGGGAGTTACAATGAGCAGTTCTTC. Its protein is CAWSLGGSYNEQFF.

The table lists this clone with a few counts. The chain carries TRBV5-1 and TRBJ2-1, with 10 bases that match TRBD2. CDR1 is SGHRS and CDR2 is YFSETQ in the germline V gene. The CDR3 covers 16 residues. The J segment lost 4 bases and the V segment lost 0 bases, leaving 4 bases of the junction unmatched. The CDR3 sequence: CASSLAGLAAYNEQFF. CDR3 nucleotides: TGCGCCAGCAGCTTGGCCGGACTAGCGGCATACAATGAGCAGTTCTTC. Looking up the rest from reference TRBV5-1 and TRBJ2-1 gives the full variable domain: KAGVTQTPRYLIKTRGQQVTLSCSPISGHRSVSWYQQTPGQGLQFLFEYFSETQRNKGNFPGRFSGRQFSNSRSEMNVSTLELGDSALYLCASSLAGLAAYNEQFFGPGTRLTVL.

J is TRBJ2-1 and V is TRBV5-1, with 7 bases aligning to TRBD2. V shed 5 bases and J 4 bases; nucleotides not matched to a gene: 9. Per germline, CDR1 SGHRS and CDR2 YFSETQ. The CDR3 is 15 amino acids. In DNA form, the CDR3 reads TGCGCCAGCAGTACTGGGCTAGCGGCATACAATGAGCAGTTCTTC. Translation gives CASSTGLAAYNEQFF.